This TCR beta chain was retrieved from a study of radiation and T cells in renal cell carcinoma. Germline V gene lookup returns CDR1 SGDLS and CDR2 YYNGEE. With 0 bases removed from V and 8 bases from J, the gap between germline ends came to 17 bases. The CDR3 is made up of 16 amino acids. This clone occurred a few times. Data came from immunoSEQ multiplex PCR; TCRdb stores just in-frame clones and leaves some out. This sample has roughly 120,000 clones, with roughly four fifths found just once. The time point was: baseline pretreatment blood. As to treatment: 15 Gy SBRT to primary tumor, nephrectomy 4 weeks later.

The genes are TRBV9 and TRBJ1-4; D not resolved. The TCR originated in a woman in her fifties or sixties with renal cell carcinoma. This material consisted of blood, taken from a patient whose treatment included radiotherapy and nephrectomy. CDR3 loop: CASSVGRAREGEKLFF. CDR3 nucleotide sequence: TGTGCCAGCAGCGTAGGGAGGGCTCGGGAAGGGGAAAAACTGTTTTTT. The variable domain in full, with the rest retrieved from reference TRBV9 and TRBJ1-4, is DSGVTQTPKHLITATGQRVTLRCSPRSGDLSVYWYQQSLDQGLQFLIQYYNGEERAKGNILERFSAQQFPDLHSELNLSSLELGDSALYFCASSVGRAREGEKLFFGSGTQLSVL.